This T cell receptor (beta chain) derives from a study of blood T cell repertoires in COVID-19. Study details: PBMCs, B-cell-depleted T cells, or T cells were the source of the cDNA or gDNA that made up the material.

This CDR3 contains 17 residues. Unmatched junction bases numbered 12, after V lost 4 bases and J lost 2 bases. The germline CDR1 and CDR2 sequences are SGHAT and FQNNGV. Those enrolled, adults aged about 18 to 89 years, came from about two dozen US areas. The study recruited exposed participants who had met a COVID-19 case within 2 weeks before entry. Clones were sequenced by immunoSEQ multiplex PCR, and TCRdb holds only the in-frame ones, with some missing. The data hold some 180,000 clones, with roughly 80% observed a single time. This clone was seen a single time. Sequenced input: PBMCs or T cells enriched from blood (not recorded which). The receptor was isolated from a man in his sixties who had been exposed to COVID-19. V is TRBV11-2 and J is TRBJ1-1; 8 bases are a match to TRBD1. This chain's CDR3 is CASSSIGTGTGNTEAFF. The CDR3 nucleotides read TGTGCCAGCAGCTCGATAGGGACCGGGACAGGCAACACTGAAGCTTTCTTT.